This TCR beta chain was obtained from a study of CD8 T cells in Susac syndrome. After extraction with the RNeasy kit, about 0.45 to 1 ug of the RNA was reverse transcribed using random hexamers. Amplification of TCR beta CDR3 across 54 Vbeta and 13 Jbeta was performed with immunoSEQ multiplex PCR. In TCRdb, the immunoSEQ multiplex PCR reads were re-called with MiXCR into one record per CDR3 protein. This table holds about 150,000 distinct CDR3 sequences, around 96% found once. Germline V lookup: CDR1 SQVTM, CDR2 ANQGSEA. The V end lost 1 base, the J end lost 6 bases, and 15 bases lay between the germline ends. The CDR3 runs to 14 residues.

The sequence was obtained from a human donor with multiple sclerosis. The V gene is TRBV29-1, the J gene TRBJ1-2, with TRBD1 as a possible D gene (5 bases). The sample comprised CD8+ T cells from PBMCs. The CDR3 loop is CSVEGEGRMDGYTF. CDR3 nucleotides: TGCAGCGTTGAAGGGGAGGGGCGCATGGATGGCTACACCTTC. Full variable domain (rest looked up from reference TRBV29-1 and TRBJ1-2): SAVISQKPSRDICQRGTSLTIQCQVDSQVTMMFWYRQQPGQSLTLIATANQGSEATYESGFVIDKFPISRPNLTFSTLTVSNMSPEDSSIYLCSVEGEGRMDGYTFGSGTRLTVV.